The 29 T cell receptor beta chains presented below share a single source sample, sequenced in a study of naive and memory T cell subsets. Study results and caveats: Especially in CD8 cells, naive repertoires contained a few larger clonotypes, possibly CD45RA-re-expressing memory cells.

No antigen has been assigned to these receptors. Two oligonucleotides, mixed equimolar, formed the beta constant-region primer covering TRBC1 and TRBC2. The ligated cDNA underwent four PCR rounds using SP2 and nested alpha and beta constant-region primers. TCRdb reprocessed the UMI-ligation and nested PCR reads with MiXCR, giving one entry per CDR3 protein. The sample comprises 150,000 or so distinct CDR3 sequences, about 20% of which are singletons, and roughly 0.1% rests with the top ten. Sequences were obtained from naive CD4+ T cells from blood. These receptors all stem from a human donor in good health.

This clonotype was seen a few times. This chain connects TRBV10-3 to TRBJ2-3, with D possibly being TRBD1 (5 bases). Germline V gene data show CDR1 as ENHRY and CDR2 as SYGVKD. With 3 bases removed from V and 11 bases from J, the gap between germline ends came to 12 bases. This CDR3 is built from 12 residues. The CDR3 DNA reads TGTGCCATCAGTGATTCAGACAGACAGCAGTATTTT. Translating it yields CAISDSDRQQYF.

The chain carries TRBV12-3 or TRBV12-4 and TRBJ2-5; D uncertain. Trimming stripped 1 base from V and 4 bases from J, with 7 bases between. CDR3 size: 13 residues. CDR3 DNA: TGTGCCAGCAGTTTAGGCTGGGGAGAGACCCAGTACTTC. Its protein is CASSLGWGETQYF.

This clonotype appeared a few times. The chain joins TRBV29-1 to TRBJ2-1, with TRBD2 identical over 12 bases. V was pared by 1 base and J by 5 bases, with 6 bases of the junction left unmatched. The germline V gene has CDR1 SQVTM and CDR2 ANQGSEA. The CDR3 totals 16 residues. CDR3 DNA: TGCAGCGTTGAAGGACTAGCGGGAGCATTCGACAATGAGCAGTTCTTC. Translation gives CSVEGLAGAFDNEQFF.

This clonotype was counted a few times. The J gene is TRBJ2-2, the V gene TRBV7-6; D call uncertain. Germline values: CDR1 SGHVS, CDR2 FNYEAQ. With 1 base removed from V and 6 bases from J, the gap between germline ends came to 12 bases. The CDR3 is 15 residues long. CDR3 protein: CASSLEIQSSGELFF. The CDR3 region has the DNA TGTGCCAGCAGCTTAGAAATACAGTCCTCCGGGGAGCTGTTTTTT.

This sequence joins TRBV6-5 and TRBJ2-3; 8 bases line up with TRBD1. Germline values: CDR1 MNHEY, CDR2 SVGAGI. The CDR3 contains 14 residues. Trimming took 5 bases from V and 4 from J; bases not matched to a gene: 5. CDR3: CASSQGGQADTQYF. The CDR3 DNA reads TGTGCCAGCAGTCAGGGGGGACAGGCAGATACGCAGTATTTT.

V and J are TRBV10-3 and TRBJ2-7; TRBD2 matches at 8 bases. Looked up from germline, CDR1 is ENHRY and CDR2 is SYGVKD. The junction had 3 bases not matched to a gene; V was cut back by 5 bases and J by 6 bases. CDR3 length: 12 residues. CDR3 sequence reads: CAISWLAGEQYF. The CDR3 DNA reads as TGTGCCATCAGTTGGCTAGCGGGCGAGCAGTACTTC.

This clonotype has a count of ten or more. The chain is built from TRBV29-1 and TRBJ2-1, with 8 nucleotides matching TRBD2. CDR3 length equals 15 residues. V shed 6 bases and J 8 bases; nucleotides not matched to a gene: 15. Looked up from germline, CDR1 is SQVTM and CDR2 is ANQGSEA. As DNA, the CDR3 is TGCAGCGTGCAGACCGGGACTAGTGTGTACGATGAGCAGTTCTTC. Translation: CSVQTGTSVYDEQFF.

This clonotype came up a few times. The CDR3 sequence is CASSRTENEKLFF. The CDR3 DNA reads as TGTGCCAGCAGTCGGACGGAAAATGAAAAACTGTTTTTT. This rearrangement joins TRBV6-5 to TRBJ1-4, with D uncertain. The V end was cut by 5 bases, the J end by 5 bases, with 9 bases between. The CDR3 length is 13 residues. The germline gives CDR1 MNHEY, CDR2 SVGAGI.

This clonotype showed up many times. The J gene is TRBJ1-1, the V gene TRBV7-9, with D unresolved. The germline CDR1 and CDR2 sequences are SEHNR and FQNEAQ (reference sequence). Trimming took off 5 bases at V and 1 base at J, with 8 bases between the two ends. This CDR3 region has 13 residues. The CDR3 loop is CASSPFRNTEAFF. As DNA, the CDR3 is TGTGCCAGCAGCCCGTTTAGGAACACTGAAGCTTTCTTT.

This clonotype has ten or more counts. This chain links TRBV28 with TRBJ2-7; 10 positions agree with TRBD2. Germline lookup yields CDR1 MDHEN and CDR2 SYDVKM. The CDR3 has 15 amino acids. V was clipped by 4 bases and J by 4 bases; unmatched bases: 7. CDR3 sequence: CASSWTSGPRYEQYF. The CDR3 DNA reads TGTGCCAGCAGTTGGACTAGCGGTCCGAGATACGAGCAGTACTTC.

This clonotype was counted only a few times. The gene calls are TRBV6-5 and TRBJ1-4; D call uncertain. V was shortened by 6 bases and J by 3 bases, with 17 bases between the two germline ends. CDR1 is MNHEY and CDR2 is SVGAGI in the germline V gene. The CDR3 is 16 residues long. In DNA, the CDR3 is TGTGCCAGCAGCCCCGGGAGGGATTCGTCTAATGAAAAACTGTTTTTT. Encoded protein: CASSPGRDSSNEKLFF.

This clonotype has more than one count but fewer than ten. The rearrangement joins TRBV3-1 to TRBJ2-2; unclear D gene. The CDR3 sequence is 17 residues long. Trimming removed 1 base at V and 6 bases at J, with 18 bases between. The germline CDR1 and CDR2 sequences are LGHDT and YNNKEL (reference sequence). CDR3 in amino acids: CASSQAPLGSTAGELFF. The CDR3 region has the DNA TGTGCCAGCAGCCAAGCGCCGCTCGGGTCGACGGCCGGGGAGCTGTTTTTT.

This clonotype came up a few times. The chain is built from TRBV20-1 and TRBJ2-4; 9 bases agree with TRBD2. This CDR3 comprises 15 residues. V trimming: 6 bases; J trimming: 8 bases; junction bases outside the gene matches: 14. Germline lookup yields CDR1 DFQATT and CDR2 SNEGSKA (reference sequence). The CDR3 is CSASPLAGVSDIQYF. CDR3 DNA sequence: TGCAGTGCGTCCCCATTAGCGGGAGTATCTGACATTCAGTACTTC.

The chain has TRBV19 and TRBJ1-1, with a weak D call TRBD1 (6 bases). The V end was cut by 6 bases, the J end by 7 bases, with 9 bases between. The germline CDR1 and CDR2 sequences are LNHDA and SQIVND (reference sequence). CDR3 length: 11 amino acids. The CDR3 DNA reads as TGTGCCAGTAGACTACAGGGTGAAGCTTTCTTT. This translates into CASRLQGEAFF.

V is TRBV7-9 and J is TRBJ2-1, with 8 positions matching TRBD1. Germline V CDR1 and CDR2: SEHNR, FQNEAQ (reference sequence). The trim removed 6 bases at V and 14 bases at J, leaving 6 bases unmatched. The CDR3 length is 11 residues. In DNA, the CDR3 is TGTGCCAGCAGGGACGGACAGGGCAAGTTCTTC. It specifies CASRDGQGKFF.

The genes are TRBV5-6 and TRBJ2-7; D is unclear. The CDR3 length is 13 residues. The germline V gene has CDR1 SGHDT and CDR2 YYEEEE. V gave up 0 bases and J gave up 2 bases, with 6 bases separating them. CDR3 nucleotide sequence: TGTGCCAGCAGCTTGGTCAGGACCTACGAGCAGTACTTC. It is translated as CASSLVRTYEQYF.

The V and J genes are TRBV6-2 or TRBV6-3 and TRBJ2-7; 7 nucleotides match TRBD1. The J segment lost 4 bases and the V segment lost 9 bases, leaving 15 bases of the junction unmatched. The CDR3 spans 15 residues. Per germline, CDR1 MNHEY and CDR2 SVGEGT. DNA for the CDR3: TGTGCCAGTAAGGGGACGCGACAGGGTGGATACGAGCAGTACTTC. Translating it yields CASKGTRQGGYEQYF.

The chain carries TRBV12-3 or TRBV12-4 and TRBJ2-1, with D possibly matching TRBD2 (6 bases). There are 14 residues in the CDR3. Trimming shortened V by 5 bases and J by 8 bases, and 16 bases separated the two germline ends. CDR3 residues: CASSPTAGLHEQFF. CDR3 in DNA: TGTGCCAGCAGTCCAACAGCGGGCCTCCATGAGCAGTTCTTC.

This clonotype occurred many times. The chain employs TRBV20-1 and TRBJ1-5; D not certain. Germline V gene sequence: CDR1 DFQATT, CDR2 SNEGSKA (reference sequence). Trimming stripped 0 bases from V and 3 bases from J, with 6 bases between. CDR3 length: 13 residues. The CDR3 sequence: CSAREQDNQPQHF. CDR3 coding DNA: TGCAGTGCTAGAGAGCAAGACAATCAGCCCCAGCATTTT.

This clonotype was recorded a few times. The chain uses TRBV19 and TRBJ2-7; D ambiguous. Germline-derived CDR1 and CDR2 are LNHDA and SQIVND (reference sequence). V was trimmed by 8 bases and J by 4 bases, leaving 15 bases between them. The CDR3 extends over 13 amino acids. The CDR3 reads CASAGPGFYEQYF. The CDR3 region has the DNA TGTGCCAGTGCTGGGCCAGGCTTTTACGAGCAGTACTTC. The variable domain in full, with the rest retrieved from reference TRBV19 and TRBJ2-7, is DGGITQSPKYLFRKEGQNVTLSCEQNLNHDAMYWYRQDPGQGLRLIYYSQIVNDFQKGDIAEGYSVSREKKESFPLTVTSAQKNPTAFYLCASAGPGFYEQYFGPGTRLTVT.

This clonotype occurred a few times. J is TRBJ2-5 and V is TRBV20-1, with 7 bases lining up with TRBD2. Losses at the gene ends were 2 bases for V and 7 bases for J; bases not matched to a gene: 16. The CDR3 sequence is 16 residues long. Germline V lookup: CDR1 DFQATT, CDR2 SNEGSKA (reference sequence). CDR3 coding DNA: TGCAGTGCTAGACCCCCCGGAGGGAGGGGCGCGGGGACCCAGTACTTC. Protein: CSARPPGGRGAGTQYF.

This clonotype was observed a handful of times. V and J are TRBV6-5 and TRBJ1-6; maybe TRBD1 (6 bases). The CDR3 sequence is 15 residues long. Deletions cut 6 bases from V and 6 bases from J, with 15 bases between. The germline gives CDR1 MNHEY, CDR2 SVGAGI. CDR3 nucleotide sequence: TGTGCCAGCAGACTCTCACAGGGTGGTAATTCACCCCTCCACTTT. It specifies CASRLSQGGNSPLHF.

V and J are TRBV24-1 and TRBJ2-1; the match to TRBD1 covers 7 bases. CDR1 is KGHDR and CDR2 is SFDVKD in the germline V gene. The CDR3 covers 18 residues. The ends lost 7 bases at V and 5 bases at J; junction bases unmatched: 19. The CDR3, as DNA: TGTGCCACCAGCGCCGGCCGGGACAGACCATTCCAGCACAATGAGCAGTTCTTC. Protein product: CATSAGRDRPFQHNEQFF.

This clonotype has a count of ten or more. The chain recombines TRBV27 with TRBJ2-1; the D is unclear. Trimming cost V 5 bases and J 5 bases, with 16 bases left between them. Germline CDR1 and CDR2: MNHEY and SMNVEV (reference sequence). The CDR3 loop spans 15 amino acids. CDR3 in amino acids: CASSPMASADNEQFF. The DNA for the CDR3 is TGTGCCAGCAGTCCCATGGCGTCTGCGGACAATGAGCAGTTCTTC.

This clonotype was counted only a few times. The CDR3 reads CASSPGETGNTIYF. The DNA of the CDR3 is TGTGCCAGCAGCCCGGGAGAGACAGGAAACACCATATATTTT. The chain employs TRBV7-8 and TRBJ1-3; no firm D call. Trimming left V 5 bases short and J 4 bases short, with 12 bases between. The CDR3 is 14 amino acids. Germline-derived CDR1 and CDR2 are SGHVS and FQNEAQ.

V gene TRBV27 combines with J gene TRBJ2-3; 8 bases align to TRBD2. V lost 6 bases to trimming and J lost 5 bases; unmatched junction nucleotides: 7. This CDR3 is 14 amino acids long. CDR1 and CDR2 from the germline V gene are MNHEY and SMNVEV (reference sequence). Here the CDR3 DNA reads TGTGCCAGCAGCCATAAAGCGGGAGTAGATACGCAGTATTTT. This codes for CASSHKAGVDTQYF.

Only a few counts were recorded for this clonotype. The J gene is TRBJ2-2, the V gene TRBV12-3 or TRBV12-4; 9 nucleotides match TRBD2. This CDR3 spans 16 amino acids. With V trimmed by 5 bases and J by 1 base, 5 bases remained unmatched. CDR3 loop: CASSEISGRNTGELFF. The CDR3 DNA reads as TGTGCCAGCAGTGAGATTAGCGGGAGGAACACCGGGGAGCTGTTTTTT.

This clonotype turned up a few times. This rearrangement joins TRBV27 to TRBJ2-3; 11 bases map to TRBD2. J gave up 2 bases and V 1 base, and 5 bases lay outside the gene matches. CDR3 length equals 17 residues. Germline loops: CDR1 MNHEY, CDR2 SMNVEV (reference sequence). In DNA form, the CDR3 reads TGTGCCAGCAGTTTATTTGGACTAGCGGGCTCCACAGATACGCAGTATTTT. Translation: CASSLFGLAGSTDTQYF.

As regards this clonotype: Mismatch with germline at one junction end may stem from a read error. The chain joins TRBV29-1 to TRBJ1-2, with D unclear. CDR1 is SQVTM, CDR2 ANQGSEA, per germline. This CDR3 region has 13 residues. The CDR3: CSVDRQYNYGCTF. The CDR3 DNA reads TGCAGCGTTGACCGGCAGTATAACTATGGCTGCACCTTC.